This TCR beta chain was observed in a study of regulatory T cells in long-lasting Graves disease. General study points: New patients shared 966 public clonotypes, fewer than the approximately 2,500 shared by persistent patients.

The germline V gene encodes CDR1 MNHEY and CDR2 SMNVEV (reference sequence). Trimming cost V 6 bases and J 9 bases, with 23 bases left between them. The CDR3 contains 15 residues. Ten or more counts support this clonotype. The antigen is not known. Investigators prepared the TCR beta libraries by applying iRepertoire HTBI primers and Arm-PCR of CDR3 regions. Each CDR3 protein is one row after TCRdb ran MiXCR on the multiplex PCR reads. The sample lists 450,000 to 600,000 distinct CDR3 sequences; around 15% were seen once. Time point given: newly diagnosed GD, antithyroid drugs for less than 3 months. RNA from PBMCs was the source of the TCR library. Separately, the same data were catalogued under a study of T cells in Graves' hyperthyroidism and ophthalmopathy. That work states: Using the HTBI primer set, a first-round RT-PCR was run on the TCR CDR3.

The rearrangement joins TRBV27 to TRBJ2-5; D is unresolved. This clonotype originated in a man aged 35-49 years with Graves disease. Here the sequenced sample was peripheral blood mononuclear cells (PBMCs), taken at new diagnosis, from a patient treated with antithyroid drugs. The CDR3 nucleotides read TGTGCCAGCAGCCCCTCTGAGAGACGGTTCGGGCCCCAGTACTTC. Translating it yields CASSPSERRFGPQYF.